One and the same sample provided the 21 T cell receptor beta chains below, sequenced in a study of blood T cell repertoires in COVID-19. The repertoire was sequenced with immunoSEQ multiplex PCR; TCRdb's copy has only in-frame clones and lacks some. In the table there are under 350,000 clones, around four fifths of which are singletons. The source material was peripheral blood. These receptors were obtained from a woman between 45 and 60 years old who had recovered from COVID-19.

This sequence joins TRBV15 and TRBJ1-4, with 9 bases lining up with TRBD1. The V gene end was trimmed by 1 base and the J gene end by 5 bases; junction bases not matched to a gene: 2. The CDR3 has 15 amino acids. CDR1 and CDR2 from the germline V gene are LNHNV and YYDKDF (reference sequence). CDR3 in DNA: TGTGCCACCAGCAGAGGGGGGACAGGGAATGAAAAACTGTTTTTT. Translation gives CATSRGGTGNEKLFF.

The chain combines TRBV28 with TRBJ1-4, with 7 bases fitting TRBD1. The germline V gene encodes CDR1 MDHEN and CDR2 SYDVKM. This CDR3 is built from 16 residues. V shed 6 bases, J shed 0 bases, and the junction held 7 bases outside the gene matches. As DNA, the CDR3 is TGTGCCAGCAGCCTTGAGGGGGCGTCAACTAATGAAAAACTGTTTTTT. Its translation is CASSLEGASTNEKLFF.

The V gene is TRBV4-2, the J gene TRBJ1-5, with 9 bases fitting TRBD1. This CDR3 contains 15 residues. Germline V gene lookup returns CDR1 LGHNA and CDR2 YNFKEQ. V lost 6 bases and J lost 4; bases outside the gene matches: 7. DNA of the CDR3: TGTGCCAGCAGGGAAGGACAGGGGCTGAATCAGCCCCAGCATTTT. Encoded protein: CASREGQGLNQPQHF.

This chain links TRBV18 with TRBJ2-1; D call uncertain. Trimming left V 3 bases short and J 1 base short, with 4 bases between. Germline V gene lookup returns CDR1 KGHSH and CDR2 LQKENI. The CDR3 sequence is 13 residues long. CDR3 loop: CASSPQSYNEQFF. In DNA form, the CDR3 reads TGTGCCAGCTCACCGCAGTCCTACAATGAGCAGTTCTTC.

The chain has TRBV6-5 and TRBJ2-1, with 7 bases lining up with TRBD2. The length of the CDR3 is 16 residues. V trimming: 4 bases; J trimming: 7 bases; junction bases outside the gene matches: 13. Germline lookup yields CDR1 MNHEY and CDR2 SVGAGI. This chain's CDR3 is CASSSKREGRRNEQFF. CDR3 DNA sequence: TGTGCCAGCAGTTCCAAGCGGGAAGGCCGAAGGAATGAGCAGTTCTTC.

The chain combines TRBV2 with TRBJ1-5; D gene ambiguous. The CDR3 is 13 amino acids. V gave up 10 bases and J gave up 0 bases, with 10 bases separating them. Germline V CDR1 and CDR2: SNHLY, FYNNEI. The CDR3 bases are TGTGCCACCCGGCGGGATAGCAATCAGCCCCAGCATTTT. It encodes CATRRDSNQPQHF.

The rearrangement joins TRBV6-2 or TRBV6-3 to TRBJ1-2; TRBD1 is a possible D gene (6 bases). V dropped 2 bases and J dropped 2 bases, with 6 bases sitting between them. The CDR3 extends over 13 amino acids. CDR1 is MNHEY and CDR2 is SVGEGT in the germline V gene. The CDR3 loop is CASSYGGNYGYTF. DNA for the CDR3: TGTGCCAGCAGTTACGGGGGCAACTATGGCTACACCTTC.

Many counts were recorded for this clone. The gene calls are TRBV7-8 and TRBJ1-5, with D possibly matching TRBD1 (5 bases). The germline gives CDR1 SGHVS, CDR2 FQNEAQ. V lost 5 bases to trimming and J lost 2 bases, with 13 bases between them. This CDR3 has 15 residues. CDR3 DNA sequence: TGTGCCAGCAGCCCCACTCCGGGGGGCAATCAGCCCCAGCATTTT. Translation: CASSPTPGGNQPQHF.

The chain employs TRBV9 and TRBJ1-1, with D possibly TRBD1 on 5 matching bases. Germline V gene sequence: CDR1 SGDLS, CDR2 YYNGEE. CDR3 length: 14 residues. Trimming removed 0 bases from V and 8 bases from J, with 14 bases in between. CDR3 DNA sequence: TGTGCCAGCAGCGTAGCTCCTTCAGGGTCCGAAGCTTTCTTT. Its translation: CASSVAPSGSEAFF.

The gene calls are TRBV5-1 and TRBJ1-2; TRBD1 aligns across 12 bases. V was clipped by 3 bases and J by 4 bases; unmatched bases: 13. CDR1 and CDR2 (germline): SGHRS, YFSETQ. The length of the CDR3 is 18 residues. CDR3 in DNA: TGCGCCAGCAGCTGGGGACAGGGGGCGAGTTTTGCCAGCTATGGCTACACCTTC. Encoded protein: CASSWGQGASFASYGYTF.

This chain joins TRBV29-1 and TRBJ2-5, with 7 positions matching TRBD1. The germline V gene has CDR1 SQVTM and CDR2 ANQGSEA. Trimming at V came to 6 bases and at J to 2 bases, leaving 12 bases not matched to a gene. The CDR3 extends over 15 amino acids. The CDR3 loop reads CSVARGGERQETQYF. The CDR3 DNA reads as TGCAGCGTCGCTAGAGGGGGCGAAAGGCAAGAGACCCAGTACTTC.

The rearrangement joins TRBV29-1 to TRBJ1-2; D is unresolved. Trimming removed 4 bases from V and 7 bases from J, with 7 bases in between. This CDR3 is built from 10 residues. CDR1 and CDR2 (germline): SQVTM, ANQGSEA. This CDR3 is CSVGTSGYTF. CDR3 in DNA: TGCAGCGTTGGCACTTCTGGCTACACCTTC.

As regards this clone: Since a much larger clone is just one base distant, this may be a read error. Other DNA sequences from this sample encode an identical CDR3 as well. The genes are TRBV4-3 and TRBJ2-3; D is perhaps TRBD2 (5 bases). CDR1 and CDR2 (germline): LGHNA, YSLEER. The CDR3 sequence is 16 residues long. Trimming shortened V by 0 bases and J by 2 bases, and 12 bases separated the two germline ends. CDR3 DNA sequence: TGCGCCAGCAGCCAAGAGCTAGCAGGATCCACAGATACGCAGTATTTT. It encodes CASSQELAGSTDTQYF.

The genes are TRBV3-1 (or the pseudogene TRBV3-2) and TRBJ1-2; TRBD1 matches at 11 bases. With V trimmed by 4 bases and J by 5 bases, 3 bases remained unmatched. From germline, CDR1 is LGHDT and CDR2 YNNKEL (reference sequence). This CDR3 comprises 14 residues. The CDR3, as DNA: TGTGCCAGCAGCCCAGGGACAGGGGGGTATGGCTACACCTTC. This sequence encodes CASSPGTGGYGYTF.

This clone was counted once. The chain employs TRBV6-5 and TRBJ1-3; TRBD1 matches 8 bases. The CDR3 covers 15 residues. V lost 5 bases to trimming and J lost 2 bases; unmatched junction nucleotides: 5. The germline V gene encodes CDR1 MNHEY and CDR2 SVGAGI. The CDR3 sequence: CASSKDRVAGNTIYF. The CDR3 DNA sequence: TGTGCCAGCAGTAAGGACAGGGTGGCTGGAAACACCATATATTTT.

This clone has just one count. CDR3 sequence (DNA): TGTGCCATCAGCGACAGGACTAGCGGAGCCTCAAGGGATGAGCAGTTCTTC. As protein: CAISDRTSGASRDEQFF. This chain joins TRBV10-3 and TRBJ2-1; 10 bases fit TRBD2. Unmatched junction bases numbered 16, after V lost 6 bases and J lost 8 bases. This CDR3 region has 17 residues. The V gene's germline CDR1 is ENHRY and CDR2 SYGVKD.

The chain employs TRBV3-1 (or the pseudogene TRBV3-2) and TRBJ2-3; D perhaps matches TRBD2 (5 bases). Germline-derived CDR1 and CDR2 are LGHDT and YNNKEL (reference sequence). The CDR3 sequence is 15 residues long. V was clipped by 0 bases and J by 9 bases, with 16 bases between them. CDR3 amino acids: CASSQEEGYFDTQYF. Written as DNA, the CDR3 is TGTGCCAGCAGCCAAGAAGAGGGATATTTCGACACGCAGTATTTT.

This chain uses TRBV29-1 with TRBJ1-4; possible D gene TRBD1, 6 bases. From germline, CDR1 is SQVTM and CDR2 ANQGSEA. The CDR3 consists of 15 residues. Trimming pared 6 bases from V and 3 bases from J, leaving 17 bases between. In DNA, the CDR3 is TGCAGCGTCCAACAGGGTCTGAGGTCTAATGAAAAACTGTTTTTT. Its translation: CSVQQGLRSNEKLFF.

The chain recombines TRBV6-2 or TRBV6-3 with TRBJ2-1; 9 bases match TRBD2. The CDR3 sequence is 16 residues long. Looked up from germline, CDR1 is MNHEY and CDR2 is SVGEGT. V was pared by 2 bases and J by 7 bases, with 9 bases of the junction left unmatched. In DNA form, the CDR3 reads TGTGCCAGCAGTTACGATCCTAGCGGGATCGGGAATGAGCAGTTCTTC. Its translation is CASSYDPSGIGNEQFF.

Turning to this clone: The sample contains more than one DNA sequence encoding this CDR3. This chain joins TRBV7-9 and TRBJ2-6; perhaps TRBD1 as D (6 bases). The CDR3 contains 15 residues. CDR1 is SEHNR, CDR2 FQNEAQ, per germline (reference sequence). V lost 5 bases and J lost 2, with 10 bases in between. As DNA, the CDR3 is TGTGCCAGCAGCCGAAACAGGGCTGGGGCCAACGTCCTGACTTTC. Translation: CASSRNRAGANVLTF.

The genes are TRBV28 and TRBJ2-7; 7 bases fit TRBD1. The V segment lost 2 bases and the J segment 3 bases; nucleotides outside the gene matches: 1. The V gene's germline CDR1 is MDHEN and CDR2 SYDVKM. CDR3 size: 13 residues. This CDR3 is CASSLGDSYEQYF. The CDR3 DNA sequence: TGTGCCAGCAGTTTAGGGGACAGCTACGAGCAGTACTTC.